In this sample, the clone carrying this T cell receptor (beta chain) turned up a few times. As yet, its antigen is unknown. The data originate from a study of post-analysis software for immune sequencing data. About the research overall: The courses of disease that were included comprised relapsing-remitting, secondary progressive and progressive-relapsing multiple sclerosis.

General study results and limits: Significantly decreased normalized Chao1 diversity was recorded for multiple sclerosis patients relative to controls. F measure showed strong co-clustering of same-batch samples. Relative to controls, patients had 4 or 5 TRBV segments at higher frequency, with TRBV5-6, TRBV5-1 and TRBV20-1 among these.

Carried by the TCR beta cDNA libraries were unique molecular identifiers. Some 500,000 cDNA molecules were recovered from an input of 1 to 10 million T cells. MiXCR was run by TCRdb on the PCR reads, yielding one entry per CDR3 protein. Among about 760,000 distinct CDR3 sequences listed, 25% to 30% were seen once. V dropped 2 bases and J dropped 4; count of bases not matched to a gene: 5. Germline V gene data show CDR1 as MNHEY and CDR2 as SVGAGI. This CDR3 comprises 15 residues. The chain links TRBV6-5 to TRBJ1-2; 9 nucleotides align to TRBD1. The receptor was isolated from a girl aged 5 to 17 with multiple sclerosis. The sequencing sample was made of blood. The CDR3 region is CASSYPTGGVYGYTF. In DNA form, the CDR3 reads TGTGCCAGCAGTTACCCCACAGGGGGCGTCTATGGCTACACCTTC.